This TCR beta chain was profiled in a study of response to subunit inactivated influenza vaccine. A remark on this clonotype: The antigen is undetermined.

The CDR3 consists of 12 residues. CDR1 and CDR2 (germline): SQVTM, ANQGSEA. The V gene lost 7 bases and the J gene lost 5 bases, with 12 bases spanning the gap. MiXCR, run by TCRdb on the RT-PCR reads, gives a single entry per CDR3 protein. The profile shows 400,000 to 550,000 distinct CDR3 sequences, roughly 23% of them singletons. Study-wide points: Authors suggested each seasonal flu vaccination may recruit only limited numbers of new T cells.

V is TRBV29-1 and J is TRBJ2-1; perhaps TRBD2 as D (6 bases). This TCR came from a man in his forties or fifties who received an inactivated influenza vaccine. The source was CD4+ T cells sorted from PBMCs, collected around 5 days after vaccination. This chain's CDR3 is CSARGSHNEQFF. The CDR3 region has the DNA TGCAGCGCCCGGGGGAGTCACAATGAGCAGTTCTTC.